One T cell receptor beta chain is described in this entry. Its antigen is undetermined. The isolated RNA, all of it, was reverse transcribed, so expressed TCRB transcripts were what got sequenced. Some 3.6 million reads on average were seen across naive, central memory and regulatory T cell samples. The method was immunoSEQ multiplex PCR; TCRdb's version includes in-frame clones alone and lacks a portion of them. This sample has 150,000 to 200,000 clones; approximately 10% occur once, and the top ten carry about 0.75%. Averaging around 120 mL, one heparinised blood draw was given by each donor. Via the markers CD45RO/CCR7/CD25/CD127/CD95/CD27, stem cell-like memory, regulatory, central memory and naive CD4+ cells were sorted. Sorted populations all exceeded 98% purity. This entry is derived from a study of beta chain features in type 1 diabetes. Study-wide findings and caveats: Within each of all four CD4+ subsets, Type 1 diabetes patients had TCRB CDR3s that were moderately but significantly shorter.

Germline CDR1 is MDHEN and CDR2 is SYDVKM. V lost 1 base and J lost 5; bases outside the gene matches: 9. This CDR3 region has 16 residues. This chain links TRBV28 with TRBJ2-5, with 8 positions matching TRBD2. Sequencing was carried out using central memory CD4+ T cells from blood. This TCR came from a woman between 25 and 40 years old with type 1 diabetes. CDR3 nucleotides: TGTGCCAGCAGTTTATCGGGAGGGGGGCAAACGGAGACCCAGTACTTC. The encoded protein is CASSLSGGGQTETQYF.